This is a list of T cell receptor beta chains from one sample in a study of response to subunit inactivated influenza vaccine. Each CDR3 protein gets one entry after TCRdb re-called the RT-PCR reads with MiXCR. The sample has over 450,000 distinct CDR3 sequences, 13% seen once; the top ten hold less than 15%. The sequences come from PBMCs from blood, collected 45 days after vaccination. The source of these receptors is a man in his fifties or sixties who received an inactivated influenza vaccine. The CDR3 runs from the conserved cysteine through the conserved F or W. A D gene is named only where the DNA matches it firmly. Not every row has a clone size; where given, it reads once, few, many or a size class.

clone_size	v_call	d_call	j_call	cdr3_length	cdr3_aa	cdr3_nt
many	TRBV29-1	.	TRBJ2-3	12	CSVLSFTDTQYF	TGCAGCGTCCTTTCGTTCACAGATACGCAGTATTTT
.	TRBV28	.	TRBJ1-1	15	CASSLSPGANTEAFF	TGTGCCAGCAGTTTATCGCCAGGAGCGAACACTGAAGCTTTCTTT
few	TRBV25-1	.	TRBJ1-5	15	CASSDSGQYNQPQHF	TGTGCCAGCAGTGATTCCGGACAGTACAATCAGCCCCAGCATTTT
.	TRBV5-1	TRBD2	TRBJ2-1	18	CASSLGPLAEVSYNEQFF	TGCGCCAGCAGCTTGGGCCCACTAGCGGAAGTTTCCTACAATGAGCAGTTCTTC
few	TRBV4-3	.	TRBJ2-7	14	CASSQVLGSNEQYF	TGCGCCAGCAGCCAAGTTCTTGGGAGTAACGAGCAGTACTTC
few	TRBV12-3/TRBV12-4	.	TRBJ2-1	13	CASSRREYNEQFF	TGTGCCAGCAGTCGCCGGGAGTACAATGAGCAGTTCTTC
few	TRBV29-1	TRBD1	TRBJ1-1	13	CSGKYRGNTEAFF	TGCAGCGGCAAATACAGGGGTAACACTGAAGCTTTCTTT
.	TRBV5-1	TRBD2	TRBJ2-3	15	CASSSIAGGPDTQYF	TGCGCCAGCAGCTCGATAGCGGGAGGCCCGGATACGCAGTATTTT
many	TRBV11-1	.	TRBJ2-1	18	CASSLAVLGDPNGNEQFF	TGTGCCAGCAGCTTAGCGGTTCTGGGGGACCCGAATGGCAATGAGCAGTTCTTC
few	TRBV6-2/TRBV6-3	.	TRBJ2-7	15	CASSTRRESSYEQYF	TGTGCCAGCAGTACCCGACGGGAAAGCTCCTACGAGCAGTACTTC
.	TRBV4-3	.	TRBJ1-2	15	CASSGRGGRVDGYTF	TGCGCCAGCAGCGGCAGAGGGGGGAGGGTGGATGGCTACACCTTC
.	TRBV4-1	TRBD1	TRBJ2-2	14	CASSHGQGSGELFF	TGCGCCAGCAGCCACGGACAGGGGTCCGGGGAGCTGTTTTTT
.	TRBV10-3	.	TRBJ2-7	16	CAISESGVAGQREQYF	TGTGCCATCAGTGAGTCAGGGGTAGCGGGACAGCGCGAGCAGTACTTC
.	TRBV30	.	TRBJ2-2	16	CAWTPGGRGSTGELFF	TGTGCCTGGACCCCTGGTGGCAGGGGTTCTACCGGGGAGCTGTTTTTT
.	TRBV29-1	.	TRBJ2-7	13	CSVGGRSSYEQYF	TGCAGCGTTGGAGGACGTAGCTCCTACGAGCAGTACTTC
.	TRBV20-1	TRBD2	TRBJ2-7	15	CSARAGTSGRYEQYF	TGCAGTGCTAGGGCCGGGACTAGCGGGAGATACGAGCAGTACTTC
.	TRBV5-1	TRBD1	TRBJ2-1	19	CASSLWGQGAFGPYNEQFF	TGCGCCAGCAGCTTGTGGGGACAGGGGGCCTTTGGCCCCTACAATGAGCAGTTCTTC
.	TRBV4-3	.	TRBJ1-4	17	CASSQELGNGVNEKLFF	TGCGCCAGCAGCCAAGAACTAGGCAACGGAGTTAATGAAAAACTGTTTTTT
.	TRBV6-1	.	TRBJ1-1	14	CASGVTGRNTEAFF	TGTGCCAGTGGGGTTACAGGGCGGAACACTGAAGCTTTCTTT
many	TRBV10-3	.	TRBJ2-5	15	CAISGGTGLQETQYF	TGTGCCATCAGCGGGGGTACGGGACTCCAAGAGACCCAGTACTTC
.	TRBV4-2	.	TRBJ2-7	14	CASSQDNRNYEQYF	TGTGCCAGCAGCCAAGATAACAGAAACTACGAGCAGTACTTC
.	TRBV5-6	.	TRBJ2-5	13	CASSQPRRETQYF	TGTGCCAGCAGTCAGCCTCGACGGGAGACCCAGTACTTC
.	TRBV11-2	TRBD2	TRBJ2-1	14	CASSKGLADNEQFF	TGTGCCAGCAGCAAGGGACTAGCGGACAATGAGCAGTTCTTC
.	TRBV20-1	TRBD1	TRBJ2-1	14	CSATGTGNPNEQFF	TGCAGTGCTACCGGGACAGGGAACCCCAATGAGCAGTTCTTC
many	TRBV9	.	TRBJ2-1	13	CASSVALVNEQFF	TGTGCCAGCAGCGTAGCACTAGTGAATGAGCAGTTCTTC
many	TRBV6-2/TRBV6-3	.	TRBJ1-5	17	CASTDVRVPNRDQPQHF	TGTGCCAGCACCGACGTAAGAGTACCTAATAGAGATCAGCCCCAGCATTTT
.	TRBV5-1	.	TRBJ2-5	13	CASSLPTQETQYF	TGCGCCAGCAGCTTGCCCACTCAAGAGACCCAGTACTTC
many	TRBV12-3/TRBV12-4	.	TRBJ2-7	14	CASNEVGGHYEQYF	TGTGCCAGCAATGAGGTCGGCGGTCACTACGAGCAGTACTTC
few	TRBV7-2	TRBD2	TRBJ2-1	18	CASSLHASGGAAYNEQFF	TGTGCCAGCAGCTTACACGCTAGCGGGGGGGCCGCTTACAATGAGCAGTTCTTC
.	TRBV5-4	TRBD1	TRBJ2-7	18	CASGSGLTGGRVSYEQYF	TGTGCCAGCGGCTCTGGGCTTACAGGGGGCCGCGTTTCATACGAGCAGTACTTC
few	TRBV4-2	.	TRBJ2-7	16	CASSAYPRGDAYEQYF	TGTGCCAGCAGCGCCTACCCCAGGGGAGATGCCTACGAGCAGTACTTC
many	TRBV7-2	TRBD2	TRBJ2-7	14	CASSLGTSGDEQYF	TGTGCCAGCAGCTTAGGGACTAGCGGAGACGAGCAGTACTTC
many	TRBV3-1	.	TRBJ2-7	14	CASSFRQATYEQYF	TGTGCCAGCAGCTTCCGACAGGCGACCTACGAGCAGTACTTC
few	TRBV21-1	.	TRBJ2-1	17	CASSKALWAGRICEQFF	TGTGCCAGCAGCAAAGCGCTTTGGGCGGGGAGAATATGTGAGCAGTTCTTC
few	TRBV28	.	TRBJ2-7	14	CASSSQPPDYEQYF	TGTGCCAGCAGTTCCCAGCCGCCCGACTACGAGCAGTACTTC
few	TRBV20-1	TRBD2	TRBJ2-7	13	CSARETSDYEQYF	TGCAGTGCTAGGGAGACTAGCGATTACGAGCAGTACTTC
few	TRBV6-5	TRBD1	TRBJ1-5	15	CASSSTGAGNQPQHF	TGTGCCAGCAGTTCGACAGGGGCAGGCAATCAGCCCCAGCATTTT
few	TRBV30	.	TRBJ1-6	13	CAWDLGGNSPLHF	TGTGCCTGGGACCTTGGGGGGAATTCACCCCTCCACTTT
.	TRBV20-1	TRBD2	TRBJ2-1	16	CSAREIGRERYDEQFF	TGCAGTGCTAGAGAAATAGGGCGGGAGAGATACGATGAGCAGTTCTTC
few	TRBV12-3/TRBV12-4	.	TRBJ2-3	14	CASSFRQLTDTQYF	TGTGCCAGCAGTTTCCGCCAGCTCACAGATACGCAGTATTTT
.	TRBV10-3	.	TRBJ1-4	15	CAISESMIRGEKLFF	TGTGCCATCAGTGAGTCGATGATCCGGGGGGAAAAACTGTTTTTT
few	TRBV9	.	TRBJ2-1	14	CASSVTSVYNEQFF	TGTGCCAGCAGCGTAACATCCGTCTACAATGAGCAGTTCTTC
.	TRBV24-1	.	TRBJ2-5	13	CATSGAGQETQYF	TGTGCCACCAGTGGGGCAGGACAAGAGACCCAGTACTTC
.	TRBV12-3/TRBV12-4	TRBD1	TRBJ1-4	13	CASSPGQGLKLFF	TGTGCCAGCAGCCCTGGACAGGGCCTAAAACTGTTTTTT
many	TRBV7-2	TRBD1	TRBJ1-5	14	CASSSRTGNQPQHF	TGTGCCAGCAGCTCGCGGACAGGAAATCAGCCCCAGCATTTT
.	TRBV6-1	.	TRBJ2-2	15	CASSPSRDYNGELFF	TGTGCCAGCAGTCCCTCCCGAGACTATAACGGGGAGCTGTTTTTT
few	TRBV11-2	.	TRBJ2-7	17	CASSLDGYGSFSGEQYF	TGTGCCAGCAGCTTAGATGGATACGGGAGTTTCTCGGGAGAGCAGTACTTC
.	TRBV20-1	TRBD2	TRBJ2-3	14	CSANGAGGLDTQYF	TGCAGTGCCAACGGGGCGGGAGGACTAGATACGCAGTATTTT
.	TRBV7-9	.	TRBJ1-3	14	CASSDRDGGNTIYF	TGTGCCAGCAGCGACCGGGACGGAGGAAACACCATATATTTT
many	TRBV12-3/TRBV12-4	.	TRBJ1-1	16	CASSLTWGVEHTEAFF	TGTGCCAGCAGCCTTACGTGGGGGGTAGAGCACACTGAAGCTTTCTTT
.	TRBV10-3	TRBD2	TRBJ2-1	16	CAISGTSGVLNNEQFF	TGTGCCATCAGTGGGACTAGCGGGGTACTGAACAATGAGCAGTTCTTC
many	TRBV5-6	TRBD2	TRBJ2-1	15	CASSLVSAGDNEQFF	TGTGCCAGCAGCTTGGTGTCGGCGGGGGACAATGAGCAGTTCTTC
.	TRBV10-2	.	TRBJ2-5	15	CASSVLRSAKETQYF	TGCGCCAGCAGTGTGCTTAGGTCCGCCAAAGAGACCCAGTACTTC
.	TRBV10-3	.	TRBJ2-7	14	CATLVAGPSYEQYF	TGTGCCACCCTGGTGGCAGGTCCATCCTACGAGCAGTACTTC
few	TRBV7-8	TRBD1	TRBJ2-2	18	CASSLVRGQGARTGELFF	TGTGCCAGCAGCTTAGTCAGAGGGCAGGGGGCCAGGACCGGGGAGCTGTTTTTT
.	TRBV6-2/TRBV6-3	TRBD1	TRBJ2-1	13	CASSGQGGDEQFF	TGTGCCAGCAGCGGACAGGGTGGCGATGAGCAGTTCTTC
many	TRBV7-9	.	TRBJ2-5	12	CASSPEGETQYF	TGTGCCAGCAGCCCGGAGGGAGAGACCCAGTACTTC
.	TRBV28	TRBD2	TRBJ2-1	16	CASSLEGLAGKNEQFF	TGTGCCAGCAGTTTAGAAGGTCTAGCGGGGAAAAATGAGCAGTTCTTC
.	TRBV7-2	TRBD1	TRBJ1-4	14	CASSADRGPEKLFF	TGTGCCAGCAGCGCGGACAGGGGTCCGGAAAAACTGTTTTTT